The 32 T cell receptor beta chains presented below share a single source sample, sequenced in a study of T cells in Graves' hyperthyroidism and ophthalmopathy. RNA transcripts gave rise to amplified TCR beta CDR3 regions. An initial round of RT-PCR targeting the TCR CDR3 relied on the HTBI primer set. TCRdb redid the calling of the multiplex PCR reads with MiXCR, one entry per CDR3 protein. The sample lists 250,000 to 400,000 distinct CDR3 sequences; roughly 13% were seen once. The sequenced material came from blood. The receptors were gathered from a woman in her thirties or forties with Graves' ophthalmopathy.

In its sample, this clonotype was seen many times. The V and J genes are TRBV6-1 and TRBJ2-3, with 15 bases aligning to TRBD2. CDR3 length: 17 amino acids. V shed 5 bases and J 5 bases; nucleotides not matched to a gene: 8. Germline CDR1 is MNHNS and CDR2 is SASEGT. The CDR3 nucleotides are TGTGCCAGCAGTTCGGGACTAGCGGGGGGAGGTAGAGATACGCAGTATTTT. Translation: CASSSGLAGGGRDTQYF.

This clonotype was picked up many times. The chain has TRBV29-1 and TRBJ1-1, with no clear D. Germline V gene lookup returns CDR1 SQVTM and CDR2 ANQGSEA. Trimming left V 3 bases short and J 5 bases short, with 10 bases between. This CDR3 contains 12 residues. As DNA, the CDR3 is TGCAGCGTTGAGGGTTTTGAGACTGAAGCTTTCTTT. The encoded protein is CSVEGFETEAFF.

The rearrangement uses TRBV13 and TRBJ2-7; D possibly corresponds to TRBD1 (6 bases). V was cut by 3 bases and J by 7 bases, with 19 bases left in between. The CDR3 has 15 residues. In germline, CDR1 is PRHDT, CDR2 FYEKMQ (reference sequence). The CDR3 nucleotides are TGTGCCAGCAGCTTCTGGGGGAGCATAGGACAGGAGCAGTACTTC. It specifies CASSFWGSIGQEQYF.

This clonotype was seen a few times. V usage is TRBV5-1 and J usage is TRBJ1-3, with TRBD1 matching 10 bases. Losses at the gene ends were 0 bases for V and 4 bases for J; bases not matched to a gene: 7. Germline V gene sequence: CDR1 SGHRS, CDR2 YFSETQ. There are 17 residues in the CDR3. DNA for the CDR3: TGCGCCAGCAGCTTGGCCGGGACAGGGGCATACGGAAACACCATATATTTT. Translating it yields CASSLAGTGAYGNTIYF.

This clonotype was seen repeatedly, ten times or more. The rearrangement uses TRBV25-1 and TRBJ1-3, with D unresolved. The CDR3 is 17 amino acids. Deletions cut 0 bases from V and 1 base from J, with 13 bases between. Germline CDR1 MGHDK, CDR2 SYGVNS. The chain's CDR3 is CASSEYLDFQSGNTIYF. The CDR3 DNA sequence: TGTGCCAGCAGTGAATACCTAGACTTTCAGTCTGGAAACACCATATATTTT.

The rearrangement uses TRBV20-1 and TRBJ2-7; D perhaps matches TRBD2 (6 bases). CDR1 is DFQATT and CDR2 is SNEGSKA in the germline V gene (reference sequence). Trimming took off 0 bases at V and 7 bases at J, with 19 bases between the two ends. The CDR3 runs 15 residues. Here the CDR3 reads CSARDGERVAWEQYF. Written as DNA, the CDR3 is TGCAGTGCTAGAGACGGGGAGCGGGTAGCTTGGGAGCAGTACTTC.

This clonotype was detected ten times or more. CDR3 bases: TGTGCCAGCAGTTTAGCGAAGGTACTCGGCTACACCTTC. Protein sequence: CASSLAKVLGYTF. The J gene is TRBJ1-2, the V gene TRBV12-3 or TRBV12-4; D is uncertain. The germline V and J ends were trimmed by 0 bases and 8 bases, with 10 bases remaining between them. The CDR3 totals 13 residues.

At least ten counts were recorded for this clonotype. The chain links TRBV12-3 or TRBV12-4 to TRBJ1-1; 12 nucleotides agree with TRBD1. V was clipped by 3 bases and J by 7 bases; unmatched bases: 6. The CDR3 is made up of 15 amino acids. The CDR3 loop reads CASSLRGQGASEAFF. CDR3 DNA: TGTGCCAGCAGTTTGAGGGGACAGGGGGCAAGTGAAGCTTTCTTT.

The sample holds many counts of this clonotype. CDR3 sequence (DNA): TGTGCCAGCAGTTTGCGACAGGGAACCTACGAGCAGTACTTC. This codes for CASSLRQGTYEQYF. The gene calls are TRBV27 and TRBJ2-7, with 7 bases that match TRBD1. Germline V gene sequence: CDR1 MNHEY, CDR2 SMNVEV (reference sequence). Trimming took 3 bases from V and 2 from J; bases not matched to a gene: 4. The CDR3 loop spans 14 amino acids.

This clonotype has ten or more counts. The chain couples TRBV20-1 to TRBJ2-3; a possible D gene is TRBD2 (6 bases). Germline V lookup: CDR1 DFQATT, CDR2 SNEGSKA (reference sequence). The CDR3 totals 14 residues. V lost 3 bases to trimming and J lost 3 bases, with 13 bases between them. The DNA of the CDR3 is TGCAGTGCTAGGAGGGGAGGCCCGACAGATACGCAGTATTTT. Amino acid sequence: CSARRGGPTDTQYF.

This clonotype has a count of ten or more. The rearrangement links TRBV5-4 to TRBJ2-3; a possible D gene is TRBD2 (7 bases). Deletions cut 5 bases from V and 2 bases from J, with 15 bases between. CDR1 SGHNT and CDR2 YYREEE come from the germline V gene (reference sequence). The CDR3 consists of 15 residues. The CDR3 coding sequence is TGTGCCAGCAGAGGGGGACTAAGGCCCACAGATACGCAGTATTTT. As protein: CASRGGLRPTDTQYF.

The rearrangement joins TRBV5-6 to TRBJ2-2, with TRBD2 identical over 12 bases. CDR3 length: 16 amino acids. V lost 1 base to trimming and J lost 7 bases; unmatched junction nucleotides: 5. From germline, CDR1 is SGHDT and CDR2 YYEEEE. The CDR3 nucleotides read TGTGCCAGCAGCTTGCCTAGCGGGGGGGCCTTCGGGGAGCTGTTTTTT. It encodes CASSLPSGGAFGELFF.

This clonotype was found many times. The chain has TRBV28 and TRBJ1-6; TRBD1 matches at 10 bases. After removal of 6 bases from V and 7 bases from J, the junction contained 6 bases not matched to a gene. CDR1 is MDHEN and CDR2 is SYDVKM in the germline V gene. CDR3 length: 15 residues. CDR3 DNA: TGTGCCAGCAGGCGCACGGGACAGGGGAATTCACCCCTCCACTTT. As protein: CASRRTGQGNSPLHF.

The CDR3 protein is CAIRDAGSTEAFF. DNA for the CDR3: TGTGCCATCAGGGATGCAGGGTCTACTGAAGCTTTCTTT. The genes are TRBV10-3 and TRBJ1-1; a weak D match, TRBD1 (5 bases). Germline CDR1 is ENHRY and CDR2 is SYGVKD. V lost 6 bases and J 5 bases, leaving 13 bases between the germline ends. The CDR3 sequence is 13 residues long.

This clonotype was recorded a few times. The rearrangement uses TRBV10-1 and TRBJ1-1; unclear D gene. This CDR3 is built from 13 residues. CDR1 and CDR2 from the germline V gene are WNHNN and SYGVQD (reference sequence). Trimming stripped 4 bases from V and 4 bases from J, with 10 bases between. CDR3 DNA: TGCGCCAGCAGTGTAAGAAAGGGCACTGAAGCTTTCTTT. As protein: CASSVRKGTEAFF.

This clonotype was seen ten or more times. CDR3 DNA sequence: TGTGCCATCAGTGACAGCGGGGGTCCTGGTGAAGCTTTCTTT. It specifies CAISDSGGPGEAFF. The chain combines TRBV10-3 with TRBJ1-1; D is perhaps TRBD1 (5 bases). The CDR3 is 14 residues long. V lost 3 bases to trimming and J lost 7 bases, with 15 bases between them. CDR1 is ENHRY, CDR2 SYGVKD, per germline.

CDR3 sequence (DNA): TGCAGTGCTAGTTCGCGGTCTAGCAGGTCCTACAATGAGCAGTTCTTC. Protein product: CSASSRSSRSYNEQFF. The chain couples TRBV20-1 to TRBJ2-1; D is perhaps TRBD2 (5 bases). The CDR3 totals 16 residues. The germline V and J ends were trimmed by 3 bases and 1 base, with 16 bases remaining between them. Germline V lookup: CDR1 DFQATT, CDR2 SNEGSKA (reference sequence).

This clonotype was picked up many times. The chain recombines TRBV19 with TRBJ1-6; no firm D call. The CDR3 is made up of 13 amino acids. Trimming stripped 8 bases from V and 3 bases from J, with 8 bases between. Germline V gene lookup returns CDR1 LNHDA and CDR2 SQIVND (reference sequence). CDR3: CASHSSYNSPLHF. The CDR3 nucleotides read TGTGCCAGTCATTCGAGCTATAATTCACCCCTCCACTTT.

This clonotype occurred many times. The rearrangement joins TRBV29-1 to TRBJ1-1, with D unresolved. Trimming took 4 bases from V and 3 from J, leaving 6 bases between them. The V gene's germline CDR1 is SQVTM and CDR2 ANQGSEA. This CDR3 region has 11 residues. The CDR3 coding sequence is TGCAGCGTTGTATTGGACACTGAAGCTTTCTTT. It translates to CSVVLDTEAFF.

This clonotype was found many times. The chain carries TRBV19 and TRBJ1-2, with a possible D match to TRBD1 (6 bases). This CDR3 has 14 amino acids. Germline loops: CDR1 LNHDA, CDR2 SQIVND (reference sequence). With 5 bases removed from V and 3 bases from J, the gap between germline ends came to 13 bases. CDR3 residues: CASSARGPYYGYTF. As DNA, the CDR3 is TGTGCCAGTAGTGCCAGGGGACCCTACTATGGCTACACCTTC.

This clonotype was observed many times. V is TRBV28 and J is TRBJ1-5; TRBD1 matches 8 bases. V was clipped by 3 bases and J by 4 bases; unmatched bases: 8. Per germline, CDR1 MDHEN and CDR2 SYDVKM. The CDR3 has 16 amino acids. The CDR3 region has the DNA TGTGCCAGCAGTTTTCCGGGACAGGACATAAATCAGCCCCAGCATTTT. As protein: CASSFPGQDINQPQHF.

The CDR3 nucleotides are TGTGCCAGCAGTGACCCCAGACGGATCAATGAAAAACTGTTTTTT. It translates to CASSDPRRINEKLFF. This rearrangement joins TRBV25-1 to TRBJ1-4; no clear D. The length of the CDR3 is 15 residues. V was cut by 3 bases and J by 5 bases, with 13 bases left in between. Germline V lookup: CDR1 MGHDK, CDR2 SYGVNS.

The table lists this clonotype with many counts. J is TRBJ1-6 and V is TRBV24-1, with 9 bases aligning to TRBD1. Per germline, CDR1 KGHDR and CDR2 SFDVKD. The junction had 7 bases not matched to a gene; V was cut back by 1 base and J by 7 bases. This CDR3 is built from 17 residues. The CDR3 DNA sequence: TGTGCCACCAGTGATTTAACAGGGACAGGGAGGAATTCACCCCTCCACTTT. It translates to CATSDLTGTGRNSPLHF.

This clonotype was picked up many times. The gene calls are TRBV12-3 or TRBV12-4 and TRBJ1-1, with D perhaps matching TRBD1 (5 bases). The V end was cut by 2 bases, the J end by 6 bases, with 16 bases between. The CDR3 is 15 amino acids. The CDR3 is CASSLIGGAGAEAFF. The CDR3 DNA sequence: TGTGCCAGCAGTTTAATCGGCGGGGCCGGAGCTGAAGCTTTCTTT.

In this sample, this clonotype turned up a few times. This CDR3 reads CASSVAGGMDNYEQYF. The CDR3 coding sequence is TGTGCCAGCAGCGTAGCCGGGGGCATGGATAACTACGAGCAGTACTTC. The V and J genes are TRBV9 and TRBJ2-7; D is possibly TRBD1 or TRBD2 (6 bases each). Trimming removed 0 bases at V and 3 bases at J, with 16 bases between. CDR3 size: 16 residues. CDR1 and CDR2 (germline): SGDLS, YYNGEE.

This clonotype was found many times. This chain links TRBV11-3 with TRBJ1-4, with D unresolved. V was clipped by 5 bases and J by 0 bases, with 4 bases between them. CDR1 is SGHNT and CDR2 is YENEEA in the germline V gene. CDR3 length equals 13 residues. In DNA, the CDR3 is TGTGCCAGCAGCCGATCAACTAATGAAAAACTGTTTTTT. This sequence encodes CASSRSTNEKLFF.

This clonotype was observed many times. The chain uses TRBV6-1 and TRBJ2-3; D is perhaps TRBD2 (5 bases). The CDR3 is made up of 17 amino acids. V lost 6 bases to trimming and J lost 0 bases, with 19 bases between them. Germline CDR1 reads MNHNS; CDR2 reads SASEGT. The CDR3 spells CASRSARYRTSTDTQYF. CDR3 coding DNA: TGTGCCAGCAGAAGCGCACGCTATAGGACTAGCACAGATACGCAGTATTTT.

The genes are TRBV6-2 or TRBV6-3 and TRBJ1-2; D gene unclear. V was clipped by 0 bases and J by 7 bases, with 9 bases between them. Per germline, CDR1 MNHEY and CDR2 SVGEGT. The CDR3 has 13 amino acids. The CDR3 loop reads CASSYSSQRGYTF. The CDR3 DNA follows: TGTGCCAGCAGTTACTCAAGCCAACGTGGCTACACCTTC.

This clonotype was seen a handful of times. The genes are TRBV3-1 and TRBJ1-5; TRBD1 is a possible D gene (5 bases). The CDR3 is made up of 15 amino acids. Trimming removed 0 bases at V and 10 bases at J, with 16 bases between. CDR1 is LGHDT and CDR2 is YNNKEL in the germline V gene (reference sequence). This chain's CDR3 is CASSQDRGESLPQHF. The CDR3 region has the DNA TGTGCCAGCAGCCAAGATCGGGGGGAAAGCTTACCCCAGCATTTT.

This clonotype has a count of ten or more. The chain is built from TRBV6-6 and TRBJ1-1, with unresolved D. The CDR3 contains 13 residues. CDR1 is MNHNY and CDR2 is SVGAGI in the germline V gene (reference sequence). Trimming removed 0 bases from V and 1 base from J, with 3 bases in between. CDR3 amino acids: CASSYSENTEAFF. DNA of the CDR3: TGTGCCAGCAGTTACTCGGAGAACACTGAAGCTTTCTTT.

In its sample, this clonotype was seen many times. The chain has TRBV25-1 and TRBJ2-5; the D gene could be TRBD1 or TRBD2 (5 bases each). Germline values: CDR1 MGHDK, CDR2 SYGVNS. Trimming cost V 0 bases and J 5 bases, with 7 bases left between them. There are 13 residues in the CDR3. Written as DNA, the CDR3 is TGTGCCAGCAGTGAATATGGGGGTGAGACCCAGTACTTC. This sequence encodes CASSEYGGETQYF.

In its sample, this clonotype was seen many times. The chain couples TRBV2 to TRBJ2-7; 8 bases match TRBD1. This CDR3 is 14 amino acids long. Trimming cost V 7 bases and J 0 bases; bases outside gene matches: 5. The V gene's germline CDR1 is SNHLY and CDR2 FYNNEI. The CDR3 sequence: CASTVTGVSYEQYF. In DNA, the CDR3 is TGTGCCAGCACGGTGACAGGGGTCTCCTACGAGCAGTACTTC. Full variable domain (rest looked up from reference TRBV2 and TRBJ2-7): EPEVTQTPSHQVTQMGQEVILRCVPISNHLYFYWYRQILGQKVEFLVSFYNNEISEKSEIFDDQFSVERPDGSNFTLKIRSTKLEDSAMYFCASTVTGVSYEQYFGPGTRLTVT.